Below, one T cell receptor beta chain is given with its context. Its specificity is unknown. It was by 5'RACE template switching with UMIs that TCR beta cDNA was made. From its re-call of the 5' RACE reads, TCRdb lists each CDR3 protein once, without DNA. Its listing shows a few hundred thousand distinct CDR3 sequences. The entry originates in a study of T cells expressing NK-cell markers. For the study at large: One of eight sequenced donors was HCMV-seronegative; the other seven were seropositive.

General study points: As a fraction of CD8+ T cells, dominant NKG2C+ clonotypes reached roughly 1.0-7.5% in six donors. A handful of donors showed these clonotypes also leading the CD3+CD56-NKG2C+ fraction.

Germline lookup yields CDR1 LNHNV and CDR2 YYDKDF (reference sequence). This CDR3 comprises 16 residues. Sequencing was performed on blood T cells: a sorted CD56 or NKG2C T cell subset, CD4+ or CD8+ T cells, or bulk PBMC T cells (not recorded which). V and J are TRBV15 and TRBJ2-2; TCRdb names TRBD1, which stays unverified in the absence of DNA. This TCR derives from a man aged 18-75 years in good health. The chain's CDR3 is CATSRDRAPNTGELFF. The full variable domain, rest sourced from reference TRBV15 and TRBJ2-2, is DAMVIQNPRYQVTQFGKPVTLSCSQTLNHNVMYWYQQKSSQAPKLLFHYYDKDFNNEADTPDNFQSRRPNTSFCFLDIRSPGLGDTAMYLCATSRDRAPNTGELFFGEGSRLTVL.